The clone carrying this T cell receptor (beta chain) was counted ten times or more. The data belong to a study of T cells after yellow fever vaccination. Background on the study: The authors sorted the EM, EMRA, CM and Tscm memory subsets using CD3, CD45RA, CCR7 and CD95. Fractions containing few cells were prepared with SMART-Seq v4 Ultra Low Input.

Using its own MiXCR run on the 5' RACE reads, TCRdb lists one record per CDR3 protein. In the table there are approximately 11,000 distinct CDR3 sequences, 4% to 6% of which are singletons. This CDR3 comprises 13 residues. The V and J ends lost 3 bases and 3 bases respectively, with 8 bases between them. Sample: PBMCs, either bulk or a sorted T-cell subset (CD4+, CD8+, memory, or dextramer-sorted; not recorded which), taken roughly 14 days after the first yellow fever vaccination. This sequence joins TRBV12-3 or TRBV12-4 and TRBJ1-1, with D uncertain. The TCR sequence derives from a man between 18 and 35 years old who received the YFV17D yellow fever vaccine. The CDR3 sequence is CASSLEPDTEAFF. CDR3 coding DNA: TGTGCCAGCAGTTTGGAACCCGACACTGAAGCTTTCTTT.